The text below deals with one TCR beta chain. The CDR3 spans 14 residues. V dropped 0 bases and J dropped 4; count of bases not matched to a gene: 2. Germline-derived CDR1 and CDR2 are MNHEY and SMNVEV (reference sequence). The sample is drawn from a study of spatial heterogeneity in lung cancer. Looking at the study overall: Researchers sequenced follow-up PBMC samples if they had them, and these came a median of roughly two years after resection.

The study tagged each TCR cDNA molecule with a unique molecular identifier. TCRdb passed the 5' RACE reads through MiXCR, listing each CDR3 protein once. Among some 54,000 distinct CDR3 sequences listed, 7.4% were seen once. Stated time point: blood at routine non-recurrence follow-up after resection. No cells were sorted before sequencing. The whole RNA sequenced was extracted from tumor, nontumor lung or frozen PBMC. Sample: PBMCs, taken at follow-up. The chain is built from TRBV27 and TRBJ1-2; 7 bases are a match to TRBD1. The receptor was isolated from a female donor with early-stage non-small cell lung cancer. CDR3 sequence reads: CASSLSAGGYGYTF. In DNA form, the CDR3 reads TGTGCCAGCAGTTTATCGGCAGGGGGCTATGGCTACACCTTC.